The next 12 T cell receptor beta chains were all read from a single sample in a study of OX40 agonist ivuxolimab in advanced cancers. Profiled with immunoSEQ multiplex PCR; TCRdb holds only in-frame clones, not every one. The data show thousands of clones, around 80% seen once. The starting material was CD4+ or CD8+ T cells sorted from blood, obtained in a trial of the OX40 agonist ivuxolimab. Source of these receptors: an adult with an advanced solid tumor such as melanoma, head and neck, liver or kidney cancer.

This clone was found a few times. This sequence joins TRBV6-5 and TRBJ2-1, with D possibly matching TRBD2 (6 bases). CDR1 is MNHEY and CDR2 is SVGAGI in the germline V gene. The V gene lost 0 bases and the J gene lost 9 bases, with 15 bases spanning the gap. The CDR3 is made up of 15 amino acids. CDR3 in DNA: TGTGCCAGCAGTTACTCTAGAGGGGTCGGGAGTGAGCAGTTCTTC. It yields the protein CASSYSRGVGSEQFF.

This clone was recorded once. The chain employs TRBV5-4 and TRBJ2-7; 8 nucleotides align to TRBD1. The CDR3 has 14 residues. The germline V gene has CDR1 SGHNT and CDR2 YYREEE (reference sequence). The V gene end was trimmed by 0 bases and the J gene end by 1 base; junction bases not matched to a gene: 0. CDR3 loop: CASSLGDRSYEQYF. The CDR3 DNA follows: TGTGCCAGCAGCTTGGGGGACAGGTCCTACGAGCAGTACTTC. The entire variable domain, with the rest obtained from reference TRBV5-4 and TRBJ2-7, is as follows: ETGVTQSPTHLIKTRGQQVTLRCSSQSGHNTVSWYQQALGQGPQFIFQYYREEENGRGNFPPRFSGLQFPNYSSELNVNALELDDSALYLCASSLGDRSYEQYFGPGTRLTVT.

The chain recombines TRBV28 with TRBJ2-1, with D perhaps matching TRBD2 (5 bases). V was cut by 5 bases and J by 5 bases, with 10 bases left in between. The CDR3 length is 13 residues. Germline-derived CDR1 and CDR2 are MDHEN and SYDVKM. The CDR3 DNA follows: TGTGCCAGCAGTCCGCGGACTGACAATGAGCAGTTCTTC. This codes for CASSPRTDNEQFF. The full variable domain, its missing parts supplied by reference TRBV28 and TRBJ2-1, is DVKVTQSSRYLVKRTGEKVFLECVQDMDHENMFWYRQDPGLGLRLIYFSYDVKMKEKGDIPEGYSVSREKKERFSLILESASTNQTSMYLCASSPRTDNEQFFGPGTRLTVL.

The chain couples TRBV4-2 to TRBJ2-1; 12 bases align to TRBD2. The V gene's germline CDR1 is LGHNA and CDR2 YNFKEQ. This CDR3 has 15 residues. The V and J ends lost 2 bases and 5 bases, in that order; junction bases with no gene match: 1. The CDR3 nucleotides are TGTGCCAGCAGCCAACTAGCGGGGGGGAACAATGAGCAGTTCTTC. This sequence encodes CASSQLAGGNNEQFF.

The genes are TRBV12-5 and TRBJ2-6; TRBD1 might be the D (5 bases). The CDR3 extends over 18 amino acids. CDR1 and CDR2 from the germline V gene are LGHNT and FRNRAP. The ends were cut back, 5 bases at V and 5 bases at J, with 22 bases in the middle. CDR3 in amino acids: CASGGEAAGQSRANVLTF. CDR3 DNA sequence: TGTGCTAGTGGTGGGGAAGCTGCAGGACAAAGTCGGGCCAACGTCCTGACTTTC.

The CDR3 bases are TGTGCCAGCAGCTTTGCGGGTTCCTCAGGCTACGAGCAGTACTTC. Translated, it gives CASSFAGSSGYEQYF. The chain links TRBV11-2 to TRBJ2-7, with D perhaps TRBD2 (5 bases). Trimming stripped 3 bases from V and 3 bases from J, with 15 bases between. Germline CDR1 SGHAT, CDR2 FQNNGV. This CDR3 has 15 amino acids.

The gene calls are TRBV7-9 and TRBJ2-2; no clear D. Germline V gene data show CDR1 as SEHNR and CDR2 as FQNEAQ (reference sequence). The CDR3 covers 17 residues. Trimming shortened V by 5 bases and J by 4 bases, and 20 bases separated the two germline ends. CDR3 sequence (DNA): TGTGCCAGCAGCCGACCCCGGGCCCACTTTGGCACCGGGGAGCTGTTTTTT. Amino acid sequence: CASSRPRAHFGTGELFF.

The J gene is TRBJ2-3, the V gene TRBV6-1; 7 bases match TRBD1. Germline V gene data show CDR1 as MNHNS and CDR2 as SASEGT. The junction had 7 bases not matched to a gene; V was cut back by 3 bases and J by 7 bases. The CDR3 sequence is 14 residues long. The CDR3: CASSEGKGAYTQYF. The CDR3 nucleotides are TGTGCCAGCAGTGAGGGTAAGGGGGCCTATACGCAGTATTTT.

DNA of the CDR3: TGTGCCAGCAGCTTAATCGCGGGAGGCCCTTACAATGAGCAGTTCTTC. Residues: CASSLIAGGPYNEQFF. The V gene is TRBV7-3, the J gene TRBJ2-1, with 8 bases matching TRBD2. Germline CDR1 reads SGHTA; CDR2 reads FQGTGA. This CDR3 is 16 amino acids long. With V trimmed by 1 base and J by 4 bases, 6 bases remained unmatched. Complete variable domain (other parts from reference TRBV7-3 and TRBJ2-1): GAGVSQTPSNKVTEKGKYVELRCDPISGHTALYWYRQSLGQGPEFLIYFQGTGAADDSGLPNDRFFAVRPEGSVSTLKIQRTERGDSAVYLCASSLIAGGPYNEQFFGPGTRLTVL.

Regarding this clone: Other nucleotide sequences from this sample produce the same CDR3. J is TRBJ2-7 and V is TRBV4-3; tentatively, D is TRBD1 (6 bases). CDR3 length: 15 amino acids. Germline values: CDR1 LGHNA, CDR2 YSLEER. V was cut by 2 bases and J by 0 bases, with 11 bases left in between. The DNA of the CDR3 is TGCGCCAGCAGCCAACTCCGGGACACCTCCTACGAGCAGTACTTC. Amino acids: CASSQLRDTSYEQYF.

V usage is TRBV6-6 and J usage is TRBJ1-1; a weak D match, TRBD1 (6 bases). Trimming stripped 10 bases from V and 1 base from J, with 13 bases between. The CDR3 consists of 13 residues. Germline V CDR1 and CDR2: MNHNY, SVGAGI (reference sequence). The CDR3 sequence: CATWRGQNTEAFF. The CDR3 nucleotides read TGTGCCACCTGGAGGGGACAGAACACTGAAGCTTTCTTT.

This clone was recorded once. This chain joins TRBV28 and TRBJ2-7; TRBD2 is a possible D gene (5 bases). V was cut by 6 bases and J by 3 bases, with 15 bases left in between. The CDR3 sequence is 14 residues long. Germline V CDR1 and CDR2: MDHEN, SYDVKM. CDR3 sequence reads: CASRDSGNYYEQYF. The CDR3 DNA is TGTGCCAGCAGGGACTCCGGGAACTACTACGAGCAGTACTTC.